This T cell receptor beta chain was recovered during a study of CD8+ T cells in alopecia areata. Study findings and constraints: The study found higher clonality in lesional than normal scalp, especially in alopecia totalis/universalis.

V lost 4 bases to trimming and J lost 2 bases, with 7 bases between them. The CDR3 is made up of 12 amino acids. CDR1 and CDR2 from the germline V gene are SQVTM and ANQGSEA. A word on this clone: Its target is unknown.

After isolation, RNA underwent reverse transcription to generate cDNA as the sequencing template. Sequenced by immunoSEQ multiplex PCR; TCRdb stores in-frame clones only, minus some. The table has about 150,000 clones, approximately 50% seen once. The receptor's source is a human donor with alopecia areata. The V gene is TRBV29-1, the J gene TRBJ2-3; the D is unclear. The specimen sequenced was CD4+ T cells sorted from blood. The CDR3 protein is CSVASNTDTQYF. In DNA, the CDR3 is TGCAGCGTTGCTTCGAACACAGATACGCAGTATTTT.